This TCR beta chain is from a study of T cells in Graves' hyperthyroidism and ophthalmopathy. This clonotype was recorded at least ten times. The CDR3 is 11 amino acids. Germline V gives CDR1 MNHNS, CDR2 SASEGT. Trimming shortened V by 7 bases and J by 3 bases, and 7 bases separated the two germline ends. Amplified TCR beta CDR3 regions came from RNA transcripts. Using the HTBI primer set, a first-round RT-PCR was run on the TCR CDR3. Via MiXCR, TCRdb re-called the multiplex PCR reads, giving one row per CDR3 protein. The sample lists around 520,000 distinct CDR3 sequences; approximately 15% were seen once.

The V call is TRBV6-1, the J call TRBJ2-7, with unresolved D. This TCR was recovered from a woman between 18 and 30 years old with Graves' hyperthyroidism. The sequenced sample consisted of blood. The CDR3 region is CASIWYYEQYF. CDR3 nucleotides: TGTGCCAGCATATGGTACTACGAGCAGTACTTC.